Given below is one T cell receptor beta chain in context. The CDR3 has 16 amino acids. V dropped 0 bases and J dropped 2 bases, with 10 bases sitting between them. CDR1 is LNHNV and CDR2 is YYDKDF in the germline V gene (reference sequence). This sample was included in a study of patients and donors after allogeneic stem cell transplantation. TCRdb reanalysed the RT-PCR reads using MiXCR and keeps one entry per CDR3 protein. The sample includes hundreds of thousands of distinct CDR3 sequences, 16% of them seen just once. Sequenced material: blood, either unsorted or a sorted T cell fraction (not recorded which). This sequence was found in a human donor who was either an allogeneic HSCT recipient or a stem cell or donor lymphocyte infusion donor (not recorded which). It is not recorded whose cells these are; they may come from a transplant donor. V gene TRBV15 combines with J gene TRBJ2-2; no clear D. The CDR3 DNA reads TGTGCCACCAGCAGAGAAACAGCTGTAAACACCGGGGAGCTGTTTTTT. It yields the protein CATSRETAVNTGELFF.